The entry below gives a single T cell receptor beta chain sequence along with its context. Its cognate antigen is unknown. These data are taken from a study of siplizumab effects on memory and regulatory T cells. Study results and limitations: Few alloreactive clones mapped to unstimulated subsets.

Germline CDR1 GTSNPN, CDR2 SVGIG (reference sequence). CDR3 length: 13 amino acids. V was cut by 0 bases and J by 3 bases, with 7 bases left in between. Using immunoSEQ multiplex PCR, the repertoire was profiled, and TCRdb retains in-frame clones only, with some absent. Among roughly 100,000 clones listed, roughly 92% were seen once. This sequence originates from a human donor in good health. The chain joins TRBV30 to TRBJ2-3; TRBD2 might be the D (5 bases). The sample was Tregs sorted from blood. The CDR3 is CAWSVGGTDTQYF. The DNA of the CDR3 is TGTGCCTGGAGTGTAGGCGGGACAGATACGCAGTATTTT. Full variable domain (rest looked up from reference TRBV30 and TRBJ2-3): SQTIHQWPATLVQPVGSPLSLECTVEGTSNPNLYWYRQAAGRGLQLLFYSVGIGQISSEVPQNLSASRPQDRQFILSSKKLLLSDSGFYLCAWSVGGTDTQYFGPGTRLTVL.